One and the same sample provided the 18 T cell receptor beta chains below, sequenced in a study of Graves' ophthalmopathy and Graves' hyperthyroidism. For repertoire sequencing, the TCR beta CDR3 regions were amplified from RNA transcripts. An initial RT-PCR round employing HTBI primers preceded a second-round multiplex PCR. TCRdb redid the calling of the multiplex PCR reads with MiXCR, one entry per CDR3 protein. The sample carries 260,000 or so distinct CDR3 sequences, around 45% recorded once. Sequencing was carried out using peripheral blood. These receptor sequences come from an adult man with Graves' ophthalmopathy.

A few counts support this clonotype. The chain has TRBV12-3 or TRBV12-4 and TRBJ1-1, with no clear D. V lost 6 bases and J lost 1, with 15 bases in between. The CDR3 is made up of 15 amino acids. The CDR3 DNA sequence: TGTGCCAGCAGCAGGTGGCAGGCCCCGAACACTGAAGCTTTCTTT. Translating it yields CASSRWQAPNTEAFF.

This clonotype occurred a few times. The chain has TRBV6-1 and TRBJ2-7, with TRBD1 matching 8 bases. V shed 3 bases and J 3 bases; nucleotides not matched to a gene: 4. The CDR3 is made up of 14 amino acids. In germline, CDR1 is MNHNS, CDR2 SASEGT. The CDR3 reads CASSDPGQGYEQYF. CDR3 sequence (DNA): TGTGCCAGCAGTGATCCCGGACAGGGCTACGAGCAGTACTTC.

J is TRBJ2-5 and V is TRBV9; TRBD1 matches at 9 bases. With V trimmed by 4 bases and J by 5 bases, 6 bases remained unmatched. Germline V gives CDR1 SGDLS, CDR2 YYNGEE. This CDR3 is 14 amino acids long. CDR3: CASSTNRGRETQYF. CDR3 bases: TGTGCCAGCAGCACAAACAGGGGGCGGGAGACCCAGTACTTC.

The sample holds many counts of this clonotype. The rearrangement joins TRBV19 to TRBJ2-5, with a possible D match to TRBD1 (6 bases). The V gene lost 5 bases and the J gene lost 1 base, with 8 bases spanning the gap. CDR1 and CDR2 (germline): LNHDA, SQIVND (reference sequence). The CDR3 extends over 13 amino acids. The chain's CDR3 is CASSQGLQETQYF. CDR3 DNA: TGTGCCAGTAGTCAGGGGCTCCAAGAGACCCAGTACTTC.

This chain uses TRBV12-3 or TRBV12-4 with TRBJ1-5, with D possibly matching TRBD1 (5 bases). Trimming cost V 6 bases and J 4 bases, with 10 bases left between them. The CDR3 is 13 residues long. In nucleotides, the CDR3 is TGTGCCAGCAGGGACTCAGGGAATCAGCCCCAGCATTTT. It is translated as CASRDSGNQPQHF.

This chain connects TRBV14 to TRBJ2-2; TRBD2 matches 9 bases. Per the germline V gene, CDR1 is SGHDN and CDR2 is FVKESK. The CDR3 runs to 15 residues. After removal of 4 bases from V and 6 bases from J, the junction contained 6 bases not matched to a gene. CDR3 sequence reads: CASSRLAGAPGELFF. Here the CDR3 DNA reads TGTGCCAGCAGCCGATTAGCGGGAGCGCCCGGGGAGCTGTTTTTT.

This chain connects TRBV7-9 to TRBJ1-1, with 7 nucleotides matching TRBD1. The CDR3 extends over 18 amino acids. J gave up 4 bases and V 1 base, and 15 bases lay outside the gene matches. CDR1 is SEHNR, CDR2 FQNEAQ, per germline (reference sequence). This CDR3 reads CASSLGRQRRGLGTEAFF. For the CDR3, the DNA is TGTGCCAGCAGCTTAGGACGACAGAGGAGGGGGCTGGGCACTGAAGCTTTCTTT. Using reference TRBV7-9 and TRBJ1-1 for the parts outside the CDR3, the full variable domain is DTGVSQNPRHKITKRGQNVTFRCDPISEHNRLYWYRQTLGQGPEFLTYFQNEAQLEKSRLLSDRFSAERPKGSFSTLEIQRTEQGDSAMYLCASSLGRQRRGLGTEAFFGQGTRLTVV.

This chain connects TRBV9 to TRBJ2-6; 7 bases line up with TRBD2. This CDR3 has 18 amino acids. Germline V gene sequence: CDR1 SGDLS, CDR2 YYNGEE. The V and J ends lost 4 bases and 0 bases, in that order; junction bases with no gene match: 10. The CDR3 is CASSRTFGRSSGANVLTF. The CDR3 region has the DNA TGTGCCAGCAGCCGGACGTTCGGGAGGAGCTCTGGGGCCAACGTCCTGACTTTC. Variable domain in full (rest from reference TRBV9 and TRBJ2-6): DSGVTQTPKHLITATGQRVTLRCSPRSGDLSVYWYQQSLDQGLQFLIQYYNGEERAKGNILERFSAQQFPDLHSELNLSSLELGDSALYFCASSRTFGRSSGANVLTFGAGSRLTVL.

This clonotype was detected a few times. The chain is built from TRBV7-9 and TRBJ2-2, with D hard to call. V was pared by 5 bases and J by 5 bases, with 9 bases between. Germline lookup yields CDR1 SEHNR and CDR2 FQNEAQ (reference sequence). This CDR3 has 13 amino acids. The CDR3 DNA reads TGTGCCAGCAGCCCGGACGTTACCGGGGAGCTGTTTTTT. Translating gives CASSPDVTGELFF.

This rearrangement joins TRBV15 to TRBJ1-2; 8 bases map to TRBD1. CDR1 is LNHNV, CDR2 YYDKDF, per germline (reference sequence). V lost 3 bases, J lost 2 bases, and 14 bases stayed unmatched. The length of the CDR3 is 18 residues. In DNA form, the CDR3 reads TGTGCCACCAGCAGGGGAAGGGGAGTGGGACAGGAAAACTATGGCTACACCTTC. It specifies CATSRGRGVGQENYGYTF.

The V call is TRBV3-1, the J call TRBJ1-2, with no clear D. Trimming left V 4 bases short and J 5 bases short, with 8 bases between. The CDR3 has 12 residues. Germline CDR1 and CDR2: LGHDT and YNNKEL (reference sequence). The chain's CDR3 is CASSRTQYGYTF. The CDR3 nucleotides are TGTGCCAGCAGCCGGACCCAATATGGCTACACCTTC.

This clonotype was observed a handful of times. This chain connects TRBV6-4 to TRBJ2-7, with D perhaps matching TRBD1 (6 bases). Between the trimmed V and J ends, which lost 3 bases and 5 bases, there was a span of 11 bases. Germline lookup yields CDR1 MRHNA and CDR2 SNTAGT. CDR3 length: 13 residues. CDR3 sequence (DNA): TGTGCCAGCAGTGAGACCAGGGGAGACGAGCAGTACTTC. Translated: CASSETRGDEQYF.

The chain links TRBV9 to TRBJ2-7; 13 bases fit TRBD2. Germline V gene data show CDR1 as SGDLS and CDR2 as YYNGEE. Trimming took 4 bases from V and 4 from J; bases not matched to a gene: 11. The CDR3 totals 17 residues. The CDR3 protein is CASSPQLGLAGSYEQYF. Written as DNA, the CDR3 is TGTGCCAGCAGCCCACAGTTGGGACTAGCGGGGTCTTACGAGCAGTACTTC.

In its sample, this clonotype was seen many times. V is TRBV7-9 and J is TRBJ2-7; D is possibly TRBD2 (5 bases). The CDR3 has 11 residues. Trimming cost V 7 bases and J 3 bases, with 7 bases left between them. Germline lookup yields CDR1 SEHNR and CDR2 FQNEAQ (reference sequence). The CDR3 protein is CASTGIYEQYF. The CDR3 nucleotides are TGTGCCAGCACCGGGATCTACGAGCAGTACTTC.

The rearrangement joins TRBV29-1 to TRBJ1-3; D perhaps matches TRBD1 (5 bases). Trimming removed 6 bases from V and 4 bases from J, with 13 bases in between. The CDR3 extends over 13 amino acids. The germline gives CDR1 SQVTM, CDR2 ANQGSEA. CDR3 in amino acids: CSVPLGEGNTIYF. In DNA form, the CDR3 reads TGCAGCGTCCCCCTGGGGGAGGGAAACACCATATATTTT.

This clonotype turned up a few times. The V call is TRBV11-3, the J call TRBJ1-1, with D unclear. The ends were cut back, 4 bases at V and 2 bases at J, with 8 bases in the middle. In germline, CDR1 is SGHNT, CDR2 YENEEA. The CDR3 is made up of 13 amino acids. This CDR3 is CASSSYGNTEAFF. Written as DNA, the CDR3 is TGTGCCAGCAGCTCGTACGGAAACACTGAAGCTTTCTTT. Full variable domain (missing parts from reference TRBV11-3 and TRBJ1-1): EAGVVQSPRYKIIEKKQPVAFWCNPISGHNTLYWYLQNLGQGPELLIRYENEEAVDDSQLPKDRFSAERLKGVDSTLKIQPAELGDSAVYLCASSSYGNTEAFFGQGTRLTVV.

The chain employs TRBV10-3 and TRBJ2-7; 14 bases line up with TRBD2. CDR1 ENHRY and CDR2 SYGVKD come from the germline V gene. The CDR3 totals 16 residues. Trimming cost V 2 bases and J 6 bases; bases outside gene matches: 6. Here the CDR3 reads CAISEAGTSGGVEQYF. CDR3 coding DNA: TGTGCCATCAGTGAGGCCGGGACTAGCGGGGGTGTCGAGCAGTACTTC.

This chain connects TRBV24-1 to TRBJ2-2; D is possibly TRBD2 (6 bases). The germline V gene has CDR1 KGHDR and CDR2 SFDVKD. Between the trimmed V and J ends, which lost 0 bases and 0 bases, there was a span of 16 bases. The CDR3 totals 19 residues. CDR3 sequence: CATSDLSASADPNTGELFF. The CDR3 region has the DNA TGTGCCACCAGTGATTTGAGCGCTAGCGCAGATCCGAACACCGGGGAGCTGTTTTTT.